This T cell receptor beta chain was recorded in a study of cytomegalovirus exposure and HLA in healthy donors. At the level of the study: Later, an analysis reported that the 110 or so validation repertoires had used the same platform as the 666 first-cohort repertoires.

Concerning this clone: The antigen remains undetermined.

Regarding the study as a whole: As was reported, the classifier diagnosed cytomegalovirus status with high specificity and sensitivity. The study listed about 150 cytomegalovirus-associated TCR beta chains.

Clones were read by immunoSEQ multiplex PCR, and TCRdb kept only the in-frame ones, dropping some. The sample carries approximately 190,000 clones, around 84% recorded once. Germline lookup yields CDR1 SGHRS and CDR2 YFSETQ. With 1 base clipped from V and 1 base from J, the junction kept 1 base outside the gene matches. The CDR3 sequence is 14 residues long. The donors were members of the roughly 120-subject validation cohort (separate from the approximately 670-subject first cohort). The sequenced sample was PBMCs. The origin of this receptor is a woman younger than 45 in good health and CMV-seropositive. The gene calls are TRBV5-1 and TRBJ2-5; TRBD2 matches at 7 bases. The CDR3 sequence: CASSLSGIQETQYF. Written as DNA, the CDR3 is TGCGCCAGCAGCTTGAGCGGGATCCAAGAGACCCAGTACTTC.